This record concerns one T cell receptor (beta chain) sequence. The antigen is unknown. This sample was included in a study of cytomegalovirus exposure and HLA in healthy donors. Across the study: Genotyping showed 81% of 350 to 400 donors falling in the Caucasian-associated ancestry cluster.

Study-wide results and caveats: A later analysis, which compared TCR beta chains of equal frequency, found the HLA-associated ones more clonally expanded.

The V gene lost 4 bases and the J gene lost 0 bases, with 11 bases spanning the gap. This CDR3 comprises 15 residues. Germline-derived CDR1 and CDR2 are SGHDT and YYEEEE. PCR primers comprised 60 Vbeta and 13 Jbeta primers. Profiled with immunoSEQ multiplex PCR; TCRdb holds only in-frame clones, not every one. The data contain around 210,000 clones, approximately 80% of them singletons. The sample comprised PBMCs. The receptor's source is a woman younger than 45 in good health and CMV-seronegative. This chain links TRBV5-6 with TRBJ1-5; the D gene is possibly TRBD1 (5 bases). The CDR3 region has the DNA TGTGCCAGCAGCAAGACAGAATATAGCAATCAGCCCCAGCATTTT. Translating gives CASSKTEYSNQPQHF. Variable domain in full (rest from reference TRBV5-6 and TRBJ1-5): DAGVTQSPTHLIKTRGQQVTLRCSPKSGHDTVSWYQQALGQGPQFIFQYYEEEERQRGNFPDRFSGHQFPNYSSELNVNALLLGDSALYLCASSKTEYSNQPQHFGDGTRLSIL.